This T cell receptor (beta chain) was recovered during a study of blood T cell repertoires in COVID-19 (TCRdb year 2020). For the study in its entirety: The collaborator samples originated in the United States, Italy and Spain and spanned the acute and convalescent phases of COVID-19. Deeply sampled blood TCRbeta repertoires from subjects exposed to, actively infected with, or recovered from COVID-19 were included in the dataset. Sample metadata almost always included a de-identified subject ID, COVID-19 status, age in years and sex. The material from the prospective study consisted of cDNA or gDNA derived from T cells, B-cell-depleted T cells, or PBMCs. The repertoires were released in a freely available public database intended as a resource for research on the immune response to SARS-CoV-2. HLA class I and class II types, where available, came from metadata supplied by the sample provider rather than from assay-based typing. Samples were obtained from the ongoing ImmuneRACE study (first 160 participants) and from 1,000 to 1,500 subjects provided by 6 global collaborators.

Beyond this particular receptor, the publication reports: Clinical and demographic metadata were provided uncurated, with the amount varying by source and participant.

This clone showed up just a few times. Its antigen has not been determined. One base away there is no much larger clone; base qualities are not given. TCRbeta CDR3 regions were amplified from genomic DNA using the immunoSEQ Assay, a bias-controlled multiplex PCR. The source study handled its data this way. The number of nucleated cells in each sample was estimated from the amplification of reference gene primers within the assay. To quantify the absolute abundance of each unique TCRbeta CDR3 rearrangement, sequence reads were collapsed and filtered. Productive Simpson clonality was computed per sample as the square root of Simpson's diversity index over productive rearrangements. TCRdb took this table from immuneACCESS and kept in-frame rearrangements with V and J called. Such tables lack part of the clones; where checked against another copy, unresolved V genes explain under half of the gap, and the rest is unexplained. The V and J calls and clone size come from that table; D and trimming were worked out from the DNA. Across this sample there are 300,000 to 500,000 clones, with 88% seen only once. 0.95% to 1% of the sample is taken by the ten largest.

Participants in the prospective study were aged about 18 to 95 years, lived in 20 to 25 United States geographic areas, and enrolled through a virtual design. In the prospective study, participants were assigned to cohorts based on the clinical history participants reported in a screening survey and a study questionnaire. In the prospective study, mobile phlebotomists collected whole blood, serum and a nasopharyngeal or oropharyngeal swab from each participant. Prospective study participants could optionally give additional blood draws and questionnaires over an approximately two-month period. Prospective study blood samples were shipped either frozen or at room temperature before DNA extraction. Measured from the cysteine to the phenylalanine, the CDR3 is 13 residues long. CDR3 DNA is the only sequence kept; it has 39 bases, read in frame from the first base. CDR1 and CDR2 are read off the germline V gene as SGHTA and FQGTGA. V drops 4 bases and J drops 8 bases, leaving 14 bases in between.

The chain joins TRBV7-3 to TRBJ1-1; a confident D gene designation cannot be given. The TCR comes from a woman in her 30s with acute COVID-19. Sequencing was done on a sample of PBMCs or T cells enriched from blood (not recorded which). Here the CDR3 is given as CASSSSAGFEAFF. The DNA is TGTGCCAGCAGCTCCTCGGCGGGATTCGAAGCTTTCTTT.